This T cell receptor (beta chain) was retrieved from a study of vaccination effects on CD4 cells after COVID-19. The wider study: Samples collected post-vaccine were obtained a median of 72 days after the second dose.

The assay was immunoSEQ multiplex PCR, and TCRdb's table has in-frame clones only and misses some. This table has tens of thousands of clones, around 69% appearing once. Germline V CDR1 and CDR2: MNHNY, SVGAGI (reference sequence). The germline V and J ends were trimmed by 6 bases and 0 bases, with 9 bases remaining between them. This CDR3 is 14 amino acids long. The culture ran for under eleven days, and then CD4+ T cells were isolated. Every participant took two doses of the BNT162b2 or mRNA-1273 vaccine. Nucleocapsid antibodies stayed negative before and after vaccination, showing no earlier SARS-CoV-2 infection. Details on this clone: Its antigen is still unknown.

This TCR was sampled from a human donor who received a COVID-19 vaccine. The sequencing here drew on CD4+ T cells from PBMCs cultured without peptide, taken after COVID-19 vaccination. The chain joins TRBV6-6 to TRBJ1-3; D unclear. The CDR3 DNA follows: TGTGCCAGCAGAGAACAGAACTCTGGAAACACCATATATTTT. Protein sequence: CASREQNSGNTIYF.